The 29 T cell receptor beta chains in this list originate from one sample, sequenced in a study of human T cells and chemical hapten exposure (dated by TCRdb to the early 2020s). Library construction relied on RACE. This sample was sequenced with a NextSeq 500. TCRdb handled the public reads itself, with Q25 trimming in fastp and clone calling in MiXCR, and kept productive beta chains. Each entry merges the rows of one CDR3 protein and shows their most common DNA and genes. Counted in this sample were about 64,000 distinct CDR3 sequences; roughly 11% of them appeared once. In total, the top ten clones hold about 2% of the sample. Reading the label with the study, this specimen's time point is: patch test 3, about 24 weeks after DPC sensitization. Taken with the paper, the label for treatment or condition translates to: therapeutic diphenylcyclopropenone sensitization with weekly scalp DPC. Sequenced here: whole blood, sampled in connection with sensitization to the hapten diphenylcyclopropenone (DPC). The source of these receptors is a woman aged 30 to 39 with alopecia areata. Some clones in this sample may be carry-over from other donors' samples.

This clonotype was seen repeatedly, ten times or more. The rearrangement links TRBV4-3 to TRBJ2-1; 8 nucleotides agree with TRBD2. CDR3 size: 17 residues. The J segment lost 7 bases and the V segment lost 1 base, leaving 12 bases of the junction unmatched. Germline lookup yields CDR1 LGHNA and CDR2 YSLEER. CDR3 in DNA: TGCGCCAGCAGCCAAGTCGGCCTGCGGGGGGTAAAGAATGAGCAGTTCTTC. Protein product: CASSQVGLRGVKNEQFF.

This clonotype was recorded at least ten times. CDR3 nucleotide sequence: TGTGCCAGCAGTTTGACACCACGTCTGGAAAAACTGTTTTTT. Amino acid sequence: CASSLTPRLEKLFF. The chain employs TRBV12-3 or TRBV12-4 and TRBJ1-4; D remains unclear. V was shortened by 3 bases and J by 8 bases, with 13 bases between the two germline ends. The CDR3 covers 14 residues.

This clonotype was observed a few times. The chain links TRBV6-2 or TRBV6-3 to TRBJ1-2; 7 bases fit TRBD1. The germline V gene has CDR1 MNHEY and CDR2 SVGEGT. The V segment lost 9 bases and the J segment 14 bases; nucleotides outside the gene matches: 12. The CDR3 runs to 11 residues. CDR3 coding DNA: TGTGCCAGTGGATCGAGGACAGGCCAAACCTTC. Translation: CASGSRTGQTF.

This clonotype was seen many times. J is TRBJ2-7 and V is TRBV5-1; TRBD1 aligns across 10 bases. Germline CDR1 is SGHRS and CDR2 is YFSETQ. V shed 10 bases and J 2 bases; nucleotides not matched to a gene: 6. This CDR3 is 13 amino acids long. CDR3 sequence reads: CASGGQGPYEQYF. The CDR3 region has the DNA TGCGCCTCCGGGGGACAGGGGCCCTACGAGCAGTACTTC.

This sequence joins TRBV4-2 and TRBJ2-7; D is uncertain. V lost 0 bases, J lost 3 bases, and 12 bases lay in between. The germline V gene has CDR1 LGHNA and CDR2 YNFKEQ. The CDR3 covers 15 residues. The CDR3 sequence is CASSQDIGGLYEQYF. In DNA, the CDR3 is TGTGCCAGCAGCCAAGATATTGGCGGCCTCTACGAGCAGTACTTC.

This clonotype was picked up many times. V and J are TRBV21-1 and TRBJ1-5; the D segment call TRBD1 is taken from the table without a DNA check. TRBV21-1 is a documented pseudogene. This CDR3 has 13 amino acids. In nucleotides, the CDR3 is TGTGCCAGCAGCTCAGATCGGGACGGACACTTGCATTTT. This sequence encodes CASSSDRDGHLHF.

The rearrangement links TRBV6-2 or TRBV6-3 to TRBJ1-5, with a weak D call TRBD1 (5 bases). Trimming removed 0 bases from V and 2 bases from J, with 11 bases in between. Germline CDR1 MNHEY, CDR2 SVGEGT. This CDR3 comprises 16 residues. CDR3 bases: TGTGCCAGCAGTTACTCGAGGCGAGGGGGCAATCAGCCCCAGCATTTT. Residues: CASSYSRRGGNQPQHF.

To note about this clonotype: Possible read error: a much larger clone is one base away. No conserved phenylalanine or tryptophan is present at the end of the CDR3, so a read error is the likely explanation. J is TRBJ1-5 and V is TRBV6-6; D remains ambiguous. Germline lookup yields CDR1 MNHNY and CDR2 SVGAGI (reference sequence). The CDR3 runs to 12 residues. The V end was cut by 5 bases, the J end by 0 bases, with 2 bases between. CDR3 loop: CASSLSNQPQHL. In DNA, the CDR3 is TGTGCCAGCAGTCTTAGCAATCAGCCCCAGCATCTT.

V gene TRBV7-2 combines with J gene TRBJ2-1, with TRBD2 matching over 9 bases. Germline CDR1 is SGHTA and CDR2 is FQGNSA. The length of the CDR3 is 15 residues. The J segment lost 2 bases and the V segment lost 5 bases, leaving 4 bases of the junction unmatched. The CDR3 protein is CASSNGTSPYNEQFF. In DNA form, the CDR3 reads TGTGCCAGCAGCAATGGGACTAGCCCCTACAATGAGCAGTTCTTC.

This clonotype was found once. The chain's CDR3 is CASSSDGDYGYTF. In DNA form, the CDR3 reads TGTGCCAGCAGCTCGGACGGGGACTATGGCTACACCTTC. This chain links TRBV5-4 with TRBJ1-2, with D uncertain. The CDR3 sequence is 13 residues long. Trimming stripped 3 bases from V and 3 bases from J, with 9 bases between. The germline V gene has CDR1 SGHNT and CDR2 YYREEE (reference sequence).

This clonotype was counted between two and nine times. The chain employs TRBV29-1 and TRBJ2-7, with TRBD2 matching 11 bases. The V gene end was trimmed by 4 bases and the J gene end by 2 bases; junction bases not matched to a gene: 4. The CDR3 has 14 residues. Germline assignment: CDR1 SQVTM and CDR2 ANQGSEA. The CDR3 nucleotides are TGCAGCGTTGGAGTTAGCGGGAGGGCCTACGAGCAGTACTTC. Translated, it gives CSVGVSGRAYEQYF.

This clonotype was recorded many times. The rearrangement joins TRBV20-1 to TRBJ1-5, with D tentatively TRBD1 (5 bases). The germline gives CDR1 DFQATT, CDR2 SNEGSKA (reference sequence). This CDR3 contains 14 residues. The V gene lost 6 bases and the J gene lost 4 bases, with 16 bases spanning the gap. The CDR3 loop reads CSATAVTANQPQHF. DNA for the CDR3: TGCAGTGCCACAGCTGTGACAGCGAATCAGCCCCAGCATTTT.

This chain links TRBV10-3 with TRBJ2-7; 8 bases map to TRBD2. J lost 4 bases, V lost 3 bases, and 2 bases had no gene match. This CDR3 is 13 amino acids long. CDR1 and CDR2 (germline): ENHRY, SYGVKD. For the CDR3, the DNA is TGTGCCATCAGTGAAGCGGGGGCTTACGAGCAGTACTTC. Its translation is CAISEAGAYEQYF.

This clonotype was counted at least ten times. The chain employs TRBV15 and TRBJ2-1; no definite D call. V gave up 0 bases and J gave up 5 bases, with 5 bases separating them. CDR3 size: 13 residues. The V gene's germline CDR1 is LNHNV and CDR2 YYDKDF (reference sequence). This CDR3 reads CATSRDADNEQFF. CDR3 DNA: TGTGCCACCAGCAGAGATGCCGACAATGAGCAGTTCTTC.

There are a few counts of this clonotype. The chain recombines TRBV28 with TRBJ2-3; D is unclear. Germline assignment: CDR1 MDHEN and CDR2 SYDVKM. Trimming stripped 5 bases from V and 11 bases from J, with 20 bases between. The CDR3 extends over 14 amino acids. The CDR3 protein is CASSPRTQQIRQYF. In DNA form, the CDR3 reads TGTGCCAGCAGTCCGCGAACACAACAGATAAGGCAGTATTTT.

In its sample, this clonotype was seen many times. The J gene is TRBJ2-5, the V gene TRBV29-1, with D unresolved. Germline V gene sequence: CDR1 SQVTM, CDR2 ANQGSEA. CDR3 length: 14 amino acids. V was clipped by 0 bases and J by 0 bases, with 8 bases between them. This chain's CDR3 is CSVEDLADQETQYF. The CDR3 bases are TGCAGCGTTGAAGATCTCGCGGACCAAGAGACCCAGTACTTC.

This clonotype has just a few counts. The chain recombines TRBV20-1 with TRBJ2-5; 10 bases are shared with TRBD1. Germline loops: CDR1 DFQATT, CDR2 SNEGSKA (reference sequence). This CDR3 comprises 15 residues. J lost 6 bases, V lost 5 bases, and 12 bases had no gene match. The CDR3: CSALEPGTGDQTQYF. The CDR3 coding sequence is TGCAGTGCTCTCGAACCCGGGACAGGGGATCAGACCCAGTACTTC.

CDR3 sequence reads: CSAWTSLGPQHF. The CDR3, as DNA: TGCAGTGCTTGGACAAGTCTGGGGCCCCAGCATTTT. This sequence joins TRBV20-1 and TRBJ1-5; D is perhaps TRBD1 (5 bases). CDR1 is DFQATT and CDR2 is SNEGSKA in the germline V gene (reference sequence). This CDR3 spans 12 amino acids. Trimming took 5 bases from V and 9 from J, leaving 14 bases between them.

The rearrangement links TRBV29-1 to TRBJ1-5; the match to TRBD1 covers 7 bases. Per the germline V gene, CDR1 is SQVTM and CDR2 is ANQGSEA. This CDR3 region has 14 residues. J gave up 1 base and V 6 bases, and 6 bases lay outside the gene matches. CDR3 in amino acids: CSVLTGVSNQPQHF. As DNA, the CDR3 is TGCAGCGTACTTACAGGGGTCAGCAATCAGCCCCAGCATTTT.

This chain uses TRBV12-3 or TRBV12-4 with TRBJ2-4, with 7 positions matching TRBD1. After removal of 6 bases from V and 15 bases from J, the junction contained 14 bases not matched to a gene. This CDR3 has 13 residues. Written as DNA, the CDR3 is TGTGCCAGCAGCCCTCAGGACAGGAGTGTGAGGTACTTC. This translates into CASSPQDRSVRYF.

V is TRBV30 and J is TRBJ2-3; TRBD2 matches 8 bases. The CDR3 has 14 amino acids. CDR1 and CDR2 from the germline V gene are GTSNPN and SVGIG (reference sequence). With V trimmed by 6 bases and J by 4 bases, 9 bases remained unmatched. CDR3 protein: CACHTPGLADTQYF. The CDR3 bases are TGTGCCTGCCACACCCCGGGACTAGCAGATACGCAGTATTTT.

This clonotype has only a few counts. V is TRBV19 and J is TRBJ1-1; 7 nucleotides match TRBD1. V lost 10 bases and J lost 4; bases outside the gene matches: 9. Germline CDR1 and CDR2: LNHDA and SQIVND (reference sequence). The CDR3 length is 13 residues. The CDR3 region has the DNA TGTGCCAATCCGACAGGGAAGGGCACTGAAGCTTTCTTT. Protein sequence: CANPTGKGTEAFF.

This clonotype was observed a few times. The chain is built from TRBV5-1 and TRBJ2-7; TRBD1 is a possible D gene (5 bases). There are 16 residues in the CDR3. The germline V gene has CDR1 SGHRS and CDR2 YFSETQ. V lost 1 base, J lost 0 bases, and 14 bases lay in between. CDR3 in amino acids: CASSLTGPPSSYEQYF. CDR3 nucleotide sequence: TGCGCCAGCAGCTTGACAGGCCCGCCTAGCTCCTACGAGCAGTACTTC.

CDR3 sequence (DNA): TGCAGTGCTAGAGATGAAAAACTGTTTTTT. This codes for CSARDEKLFF. The genes are TRBV20-1 and TRBJ1-4; unclear D gene. This CDR3 has 10 amino acids. V lost 0 bases, J lost 7 bases, and 0 bases lay in between. CDR1 is DFQATT and CDR2 is SNEGSKA in the germline V gene (reference sequence).

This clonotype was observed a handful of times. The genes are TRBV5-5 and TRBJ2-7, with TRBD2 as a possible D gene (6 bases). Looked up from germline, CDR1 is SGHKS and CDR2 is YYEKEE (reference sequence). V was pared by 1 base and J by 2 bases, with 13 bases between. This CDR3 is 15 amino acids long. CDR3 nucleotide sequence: TGTGCCAGCAGCTTGAGGGTCGGGGGTCCCTACGAGCAGTACTTC. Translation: CASSLRVGGPYEQYF.

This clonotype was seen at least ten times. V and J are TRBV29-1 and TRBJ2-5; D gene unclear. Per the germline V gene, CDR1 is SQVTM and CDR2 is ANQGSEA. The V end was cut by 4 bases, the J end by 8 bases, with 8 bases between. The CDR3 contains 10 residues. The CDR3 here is CSVGEETQYF. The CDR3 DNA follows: TGCAGCGTTGGTGAGGAAACCCAGTACTTC.

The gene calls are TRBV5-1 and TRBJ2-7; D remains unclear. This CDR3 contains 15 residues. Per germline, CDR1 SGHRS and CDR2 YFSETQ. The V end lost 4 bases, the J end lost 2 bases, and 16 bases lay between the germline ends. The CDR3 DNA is TGCGCCAGCAGCCCAGGTCCTTCATCGCCCTACGAGCAGTACTTC. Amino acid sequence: CASSPGPSSPYEQYF. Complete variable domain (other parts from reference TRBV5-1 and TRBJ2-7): KAGVTQTPRYLIKTRGQQVTLSCSPISGHRSVSWYQQTPGQGLQFLFEYFSETQRNKGNFPGRFSGRQFSNSRSEMNVSTLELGDSALYLCASSPGPSSPYEQYFGPGTRLTVT.

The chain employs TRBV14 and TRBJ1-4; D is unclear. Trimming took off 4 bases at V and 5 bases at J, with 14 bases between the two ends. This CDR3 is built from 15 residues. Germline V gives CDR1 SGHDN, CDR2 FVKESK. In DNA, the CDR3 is TGTGCCAGCAGCCCCCCTGGGAGTGGCAATGAAAAACTGTTTTTT. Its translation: CASSPPGSGNEKLFF.

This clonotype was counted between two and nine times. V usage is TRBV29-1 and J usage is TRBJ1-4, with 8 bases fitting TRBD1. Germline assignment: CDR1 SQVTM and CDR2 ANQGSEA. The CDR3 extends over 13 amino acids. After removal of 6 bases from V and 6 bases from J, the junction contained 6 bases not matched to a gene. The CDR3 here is CSVGGQGHEKLFF. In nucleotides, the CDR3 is TGCAGCGTCGGCGGACAGGGTCATGAAAAACTGTTTTTT.